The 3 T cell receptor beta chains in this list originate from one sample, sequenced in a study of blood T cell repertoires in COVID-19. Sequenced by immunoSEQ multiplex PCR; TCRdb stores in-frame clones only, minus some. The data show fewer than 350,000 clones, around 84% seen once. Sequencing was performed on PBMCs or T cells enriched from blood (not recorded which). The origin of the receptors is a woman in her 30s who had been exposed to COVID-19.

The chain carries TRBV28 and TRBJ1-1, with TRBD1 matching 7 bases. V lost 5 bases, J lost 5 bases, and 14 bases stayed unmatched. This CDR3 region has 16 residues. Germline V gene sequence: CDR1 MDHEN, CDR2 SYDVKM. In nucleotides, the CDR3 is TGTGCCAGCAGTGCTACCCGGGCCGACAGGGAAACTGAAGCTTTCTTT. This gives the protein CASSATRADRETEAFF.

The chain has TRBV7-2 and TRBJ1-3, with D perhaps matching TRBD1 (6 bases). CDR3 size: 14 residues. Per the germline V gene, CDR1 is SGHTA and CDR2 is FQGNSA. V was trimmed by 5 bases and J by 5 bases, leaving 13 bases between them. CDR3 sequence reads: CASSQEGQRNTIYF. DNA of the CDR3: TGTGCCAGCAGCCAAGAAGGACAGAGAAACACCATATATTTT.

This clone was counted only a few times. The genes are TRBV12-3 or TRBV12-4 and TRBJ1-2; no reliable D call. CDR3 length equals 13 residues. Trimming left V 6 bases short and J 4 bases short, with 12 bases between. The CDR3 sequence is CASSLKLIYGYTF. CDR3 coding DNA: TGTGCCAGCAGCCTGAAGCTGATCTATGGCTACACCTTC.